This record concerns one TCR beta chain sequence. Its antigen is currently not known. This record belongs to a study of T cells expressing NK-cell markers (TCRdb year 2020). Background for the entire study: In sorted CD3+CD56+NKG2C+, CD3+CD56+NKG2C- and CD3+CD56-NKG2C+ T-cell subsets from about 8 donors, TCR beta-chain repertoires were profiled. Among the eight sequenced donors, seven were HCMV-seropositive and one was HCMV-seronegative. Randomly selected healthy volunteers, three men and five women, were used as the eight sequenced donors. Libraries were sequenced as 2 x 150 bp reads on Illumina HiSeq 2000/2500, MiSeq or NextSeq.

Looking up the germline V gene yields CDR1 SGHDT and CDR2 YYEEEE. The CDR3 measures 15 amino acids from cysteine to phenylalanine. No DNA accompanies this entry. For sequencing, an Illumina HiSeq 2000 was employed. TCR beta cDNA libraries were made by 5'RACE template switching that added a universal primer site and unique molecular identifiers. Priming for cDNA synthesis came from the TCR beta constant segment, and two successive PCR amplification steps followed. The authors' analysis ran thus. MIGEC was used to demultiplex reads and group reads by UMI, and MiTCR was used to assemble and quantify clonotypes. To exclude erroneous sequences, any TCR cDNA sequence not supported by at least two reads was discarded. The tcR package was used for downstream repertoire analysis, with clonotypes matched between fractions based on CDR3 nucleotide sequence plus V segment. VDJmatch was used to annotate antigen specificity against VDJdb, with one amino acid substitution in CDR3 allowed. After the reads were reprocessed by TCRdb, one entry was made per CDR3 protein sequence, with no DNA. For this entry, the V and J calls and clone size follow TCRdb and not the study's own pipeline. The sample's records list over 350,000 distinct CDR3 sequences. The ten largest clones take up approximately 12% of the sample.

HCMV serostatus was determined by detecting HCMV-specific IgG in serum with a commercial ELISA kit. Peripheral blood mononuclear cells were isolated from blood by Ficoll density gradient centrifugation. The paper's findings and limits, for the study overall: It remained unclear whether the expanded NKG2C-expressing T cell clones were specific for HCMV antigens. In a handful of donors, the dominant CD3+CD56+NKG2C+ clonotypes ranked among the top 10 CD8+ clonotypes, making up 1.0-7.0% of CD8+ T cells. Those dominant clonotypes were again the most abundant among CD3+CD56-NKG2C+ cells in a few donors, at about 25-65%.

This receptor was obtained from a woman aged 45-59 years in good health. Donor details come from another sample of the same person, matched by shared clones. Sequencing was performed on blood T cells: a sorted CD56 or NKG2C T cell subset, CD4+ or CD8+ T cells, or bulk PBMC T cells (not recorded which). The rearrangement combines TRBV5-6 with TRBJ2-1; as DNA is missing, the TRBD2 call by TCRdb cannot be tested. The CDR3 loop reads CASSLSGRSYNEQFF. The full variable domain, with segments outside the CDR3 supplied by the reference TRBV5-6 and TRBJ2-1 proteins, appears as DAGVTQSPTHLIKTRGQQVTLRCSPKSGHDTVSWYQQALGQGPQFIFQYYEEEERQRGNFPDRFSGHQFPNYSSELNVNALLLGDSALYLCASSLSGRSYNEQFFGPGTRLTVL.